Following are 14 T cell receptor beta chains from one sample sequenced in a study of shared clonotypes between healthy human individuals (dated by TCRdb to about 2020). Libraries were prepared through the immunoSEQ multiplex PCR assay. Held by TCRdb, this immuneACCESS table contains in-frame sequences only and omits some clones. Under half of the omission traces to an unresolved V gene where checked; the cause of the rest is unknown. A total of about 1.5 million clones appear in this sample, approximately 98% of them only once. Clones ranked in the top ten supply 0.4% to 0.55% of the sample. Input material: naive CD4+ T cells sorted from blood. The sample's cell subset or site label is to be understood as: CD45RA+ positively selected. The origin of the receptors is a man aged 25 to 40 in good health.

The CDR3, as DNA: TGTGCCAGCAGTACTAGCGGGAGAAGCGATGAGCAGTTCTTC. Its protein is CASSTSGRSDEQFF. V is TRBV9 and J is TRBJ2-1; 11 bases are shared with TRBD2. Per the germline V gene, CDR1 is SGDLS and CDR2 is YYNGEE. The trim removed 5 bases at V and 8 bases at J, leaving 6 bases unmatched. This CDR3 is 14 amino acids long.

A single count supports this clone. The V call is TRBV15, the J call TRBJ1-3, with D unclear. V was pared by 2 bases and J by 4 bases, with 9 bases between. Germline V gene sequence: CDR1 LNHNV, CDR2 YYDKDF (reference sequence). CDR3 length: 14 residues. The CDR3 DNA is TGTGCCACCAGCAGATCCCCCAGCGGAAACACCATATATTTT. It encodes CATSRSPSGNTIYF.

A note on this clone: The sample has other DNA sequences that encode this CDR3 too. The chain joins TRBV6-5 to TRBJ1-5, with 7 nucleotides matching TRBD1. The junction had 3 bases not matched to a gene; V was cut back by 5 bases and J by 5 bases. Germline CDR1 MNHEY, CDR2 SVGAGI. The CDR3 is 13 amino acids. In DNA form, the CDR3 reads TGTGCCAGCAGTGGGACAGCGTATCAGCCCCAGCATTTT. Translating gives CASSGTAYQPQHF.

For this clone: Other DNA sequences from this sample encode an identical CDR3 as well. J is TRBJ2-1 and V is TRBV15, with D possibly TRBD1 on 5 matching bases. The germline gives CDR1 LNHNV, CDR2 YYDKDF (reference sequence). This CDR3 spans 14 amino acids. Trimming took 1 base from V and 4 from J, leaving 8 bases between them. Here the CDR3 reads CATSRVDSYNEQFF. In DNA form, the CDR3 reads TGTGCCACCAGCAGAGTAGACAGTTACAATGAGCAGTTCTTC. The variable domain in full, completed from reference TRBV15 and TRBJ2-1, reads DAMVIQNPRYQVTQFGKPVTLSCSQTLNHNVMYWYQQKSSQAPKLLFHYYDKDFNNEADTPDNFQSRRPNTSFCFLDIRSPGLGDTAMYLCATSRVDSYNEQFFGPGTRLTVL.

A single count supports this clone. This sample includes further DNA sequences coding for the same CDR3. In DNA, the CDR3 is TGTGCCAGCAGCTTAACCAGCGGTACCTACGAGCAGTACTTC. It yields the protein CASSLTSGTYEQYF. The chain combines TRBV7-9 with TRBJ2-7; D might be TRBD2 (5 bases). This CDR3 spans 14 amino acids. Trimming cost V 2 bases and J 2 bases, with 10 bases left between them. Germline CDR1 and CDR2: SEHNR and FQNEAQ (reference sequence).

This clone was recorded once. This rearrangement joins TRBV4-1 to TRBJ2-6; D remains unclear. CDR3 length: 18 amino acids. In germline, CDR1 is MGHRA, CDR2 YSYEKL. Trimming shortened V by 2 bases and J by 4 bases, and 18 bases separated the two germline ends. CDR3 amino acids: CASSQTPSKRSGANVLTF. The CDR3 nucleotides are TGCGCCAGCAGCCAAACCCCATCTAAGCGCTCGGGGGCCAACGTCCTGACTTTC.

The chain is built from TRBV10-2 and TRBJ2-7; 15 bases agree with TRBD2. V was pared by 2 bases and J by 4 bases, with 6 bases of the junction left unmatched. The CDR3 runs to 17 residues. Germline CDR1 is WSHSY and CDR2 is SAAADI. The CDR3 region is CASSERRTSGRGYEQYF. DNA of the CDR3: TGCGCCAGCAGTGAGAGGAGGACTAGCGGGAGGGGGTACGAGCAGTACTTC.

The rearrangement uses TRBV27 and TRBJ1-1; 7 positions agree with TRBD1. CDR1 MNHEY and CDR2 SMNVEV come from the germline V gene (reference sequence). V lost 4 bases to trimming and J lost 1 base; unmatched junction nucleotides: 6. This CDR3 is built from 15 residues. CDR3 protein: CASSYQDRENTEAFF. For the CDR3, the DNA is TGTGCCAGCAGTTACCAAGACAGGGAGAACACTGAAGCTTTCTTT.

This CDR3 is CASSFWQGTGQPQHF. In DNA form, the CDR3 reads TGTGCCAGCAGTTTCTGGCAGGGAACCGGTCAGCCCCAGCATTTT. The chain joins TRBV28 to TRBJ1-5; possibly TRBD1 for D (5 bases). The germline gives CDR1 MDHEN, CDR2 SYDVKM. CDR3 length: 15 amino acids. Trimming stripped 3 bases from V and 6 bases from J, with 15 bases between. Together with reference TRBV28 and TRBJ1-5, the CDR3 gives the full variable domain: DVKVTQSSRYLVKRTGEKVFLECVQDMDHENMFWYRQDPGLGLRLIYFSYDVKMKEKGDIPEGYSVSREKKERFSLILESASTNQTSMYLCASSFWQGTGQPQHFGDGTRLSIL.

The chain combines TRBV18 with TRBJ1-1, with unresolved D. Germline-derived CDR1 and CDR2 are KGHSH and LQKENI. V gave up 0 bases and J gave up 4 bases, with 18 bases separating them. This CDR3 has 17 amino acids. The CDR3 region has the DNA TGTGCCAGCTCACCACCTGGTCTACCTGGGCTTACCACTGAAGCTTTCTTT. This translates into CASSPPGLPGLTTEAFF.

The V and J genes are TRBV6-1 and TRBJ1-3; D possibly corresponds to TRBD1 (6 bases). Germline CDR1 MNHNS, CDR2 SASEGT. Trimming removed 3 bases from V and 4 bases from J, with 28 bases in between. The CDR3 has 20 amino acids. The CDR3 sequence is CASSDPGTLSLPTIGNTIYF. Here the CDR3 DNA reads TGTGCCAGCAGTGACCCCGGGACACTTTCACTCCCCACAATCGGAAACACCATATATTTT.

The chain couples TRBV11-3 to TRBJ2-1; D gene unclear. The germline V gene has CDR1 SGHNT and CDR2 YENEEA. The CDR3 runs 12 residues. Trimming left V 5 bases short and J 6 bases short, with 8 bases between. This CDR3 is CASSPGFNEQFF. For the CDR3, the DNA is TGTGCCAGCAGCCCAGGATTCAATGAGCAGTTCTTC.

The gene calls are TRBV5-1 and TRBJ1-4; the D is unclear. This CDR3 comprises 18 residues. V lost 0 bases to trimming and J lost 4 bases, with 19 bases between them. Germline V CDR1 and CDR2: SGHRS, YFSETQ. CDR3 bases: TGCGCCAGCAGCTTGGGTGTTGCGGGTGGCACTGATAATGAAAAACTGTTTTTT. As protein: CASSLGVAGGTDNEKLFF.

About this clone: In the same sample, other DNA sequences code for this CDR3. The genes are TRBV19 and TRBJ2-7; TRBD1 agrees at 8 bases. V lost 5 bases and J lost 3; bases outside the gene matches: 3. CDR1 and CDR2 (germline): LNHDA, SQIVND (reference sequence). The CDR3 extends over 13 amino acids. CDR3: CASSRGQDYEQYF. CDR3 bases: TGTGCCAGTAGTCGGGGACAGGACTACGAGCAGTACTTC. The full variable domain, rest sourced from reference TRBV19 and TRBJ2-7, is DGGITQSPKYLFRKEGQNVTLSCEQNLNHDAMYWYRQDPGQGLRLIYYSQIVNDFQKGDIAEGYSVSREKKESFPLTVTSAQKNPTAFYLCASSRGQDYEQYFGPGTRLTVT.